This note documents a single T cell receptor beta chain sequence. Its recognized antigen is unknown. The read stops 3 residues short of the end of the CDR3; the missing end is completed from the germline J gene. This sample was taken from a study of T cells in women clearing cervical HPV infection (dated by TCRdb to 2016 to 2018). Notes on the research overall: The cases were under 30 women with histologically confirmed HPV16-related CIN3 or worse, and 2 of these cases were invasive cancers. The approximately 25 controls were women who cleared a single incident HPV16 infection within 12 months without developing precancer or cancer. Quality controls consisted of five blinded duplicates per group, for a total of roughly 60 samples made up of roughly 50 participants and ten or so replicates. Blood from cases was collected at the visit at which the lesion was first identified, whereas blood from controls was collected once infection was no longer detected. Because only a few women had HLA typing data, the possibility that HLA type acted as a confounder could not be ruled out. In the parent cohort, fewer than 13,000 women aged 18 or older were enrolled in Guanacaste, Costa Rica, during about 1993 to 1994 and were followed for less than 8 years. Cases were matched to controls by age within five years and by the year the sample was collected. Nested within Costa Rica's Guanacaste HPV Natural History Study, an exploratory proof-of-principle case-control study compared TCR repertoires across cervical HPV16 outcomes. For cases, the median interval between lesion detection and blood sampling was more than 130 days, with an interquartile range of roughly 80 to 200 days. Median age was roughly 35 years in cases versus around 37 in controls, and baseline characteristics did not differ significantly.

V and J are truncated by 5 bases and 1 base respectively, leaving an intervening sequence of 5 bases. CDR1 is given as PRHDT and CDR2 as FYEKMQ, both from the germline V gene (reference sequence). The CDR3 measures 12 amino acids from cysteine to phenylalanine. The CDR3 was read in part: 27 bases, with the frame set at base 1. On the study overall, not on this receptor specifically: Significantly higher TCR repertoire richness was observed in CIN3+ cases than in controls across sequencing depths, whereas no difference in evenness was found. Because of the cross-sectional design, the study could not determine whether the associations came before infection or resulted from infection, and neither effector/memory subsets nor HPV-specific T cells were isolated. Random forest classifiers combining richness and V gene abundances distinguished cases from controls with an estimated AUC of more than 0.75. Because the number of T cells in each sample was unknown, differences in richness could reflect differing T-cell content rather than repertoire biology. Lower TRBV6-7 relative abundance was observed in cases than in controls (around 0.1% versus 0.15%; Bonferroni P = 0.0008).

Every participant had a single incident cervical HPV16 infection, and prevalent HPV16 infections were excluded. Cervical HPV DNA was detected by MY09/MY11 PCR and genotyped by dot-blot hybridization. Around 15 mL of heparinized blood were centrifuged, and the buffy coat was aliquoted, frozen at -30°C, then stored at -80°C. QIAGEN kits were used to extract genomic DNA from buffy coat specimens. TCR beta CDR3 regions were amplified by multiplex PCR from an average of roughly 1,200 ng genomic DNA per sample using the immunoSEQ assay. The assay corrected primer bias using a complete synthetic TCR repertoire to establish an amplification baseline. The amplicons were sequenced on the Illumina platform. The published analysis was carried out like this. Sequences were error-corrected by clustering with frequency ratios and a modified nearest-neighbor algorithm, then analyzed in the immunoSEQ Analyzer with IMGT gene definitions. At each rarefaction depth, TCR richness and evenness were averaged across 20 rarefaction repeats, and any sample with fewer sequences than the depth was left out. V, D and J gene relative abundances were compared between groups with Wilcoxon rank sum tests, applying FDR correction. For the blinded duplicates, the intraclass correlation was roughly 96% for TCR richness and averaged about 77% across roughly 65 gene segments. TCRdb took over this immuneACCESS table, retaining in-frame rearrangements with V and J assigned. Such tables are incomplete; in checked studies, under half of the missing clones stem from an unresolved V gene, and the remainder is unexplained. V and J calls and clone size come straight from that table; D and trimming were deduced from the DNA. This specimen's table enumerates 25,000 to 35,000 clones. The ten largest clonotypes hold roughly 6.8% of the sample.

This receptor was identified in a woman between 18 and 75 years old with a cervical HPV16 infection that either progressed to CIN3+ or cleared (not recorded which). The sequencing input was blood buffy coat. The rearrangement joined TRBV13 to TRBJ1-2; the D gene cannot be resolved reliably. CDR3 loop: CASSPGNYGYTF. Partial CDR3 DNA: TGTGCCAGCAGCCCGGGTAACTATGGC.